This TCR beta chain was recovered during a study of cytomegalovirus exposure and HLA in healthy donors. CDR1 and CDR2 (germline): LNHNV, YYDKDF (reference sequence). The CDR3 runs 15 residues. V lost 1 base and J lost 6, with 13 bases in between. Only in-frame clones appear in the TCRdb table, and some are missing; sequencing was by immunoSEQ multiplex PCR. The data hold about 120,000 clones, with roughly nine tenths observed a single time. The sequence was obtained from a young woman in good health and CMV-seronegative. V is TRBV15 and J is TRBJ1-5, with D possibly being TRBD1 (5 bases). The material sequenced was PBMCs. CDR3 coding DNA: TGTGCCACCAGCAGAGTAGGAGGGGTGGGTCAGCCCCAGCATTTT. Its protein product is CATSRVGGVGQPQHF. The whole variable domain, filled in from reference TRBV15 and TRBJ1-5, reads DAMVIQNPRYQVTQFGKPVTLSCSQTLNHNVMYWYQQKSSQAPKLLFHYYDKDFNNEADTPDNFQSRRPNTSFCFLDIRSPGLGDTAMYLCATSRVGGVGQPQHFGDGTRLSIL.